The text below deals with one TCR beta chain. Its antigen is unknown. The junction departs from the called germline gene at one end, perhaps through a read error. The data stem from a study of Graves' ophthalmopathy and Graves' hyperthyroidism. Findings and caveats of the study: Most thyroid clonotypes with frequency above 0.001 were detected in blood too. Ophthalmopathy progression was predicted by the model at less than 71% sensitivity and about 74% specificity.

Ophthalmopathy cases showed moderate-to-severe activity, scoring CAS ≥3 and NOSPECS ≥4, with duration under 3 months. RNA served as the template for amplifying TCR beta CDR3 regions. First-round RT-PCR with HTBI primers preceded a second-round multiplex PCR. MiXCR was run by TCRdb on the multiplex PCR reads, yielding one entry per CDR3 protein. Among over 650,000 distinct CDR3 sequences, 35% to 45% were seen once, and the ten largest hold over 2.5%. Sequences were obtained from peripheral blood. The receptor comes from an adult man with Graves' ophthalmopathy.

The CDR3 DNA is TGTGCCAGCAGTTACCCCGGGACTTATAGCAATCAGCCCCAGCATTTT. Its translation is CASSYPGTYSNQPQHF. The rearrangement links TRBV10-3 to TRBJ1-5; a weak D match, TRBD1 (5 bases). There are 16 residues in the CDR3. Germline V gene lookup returns CDR1 ENHRY and CDR2 SYGVKD.